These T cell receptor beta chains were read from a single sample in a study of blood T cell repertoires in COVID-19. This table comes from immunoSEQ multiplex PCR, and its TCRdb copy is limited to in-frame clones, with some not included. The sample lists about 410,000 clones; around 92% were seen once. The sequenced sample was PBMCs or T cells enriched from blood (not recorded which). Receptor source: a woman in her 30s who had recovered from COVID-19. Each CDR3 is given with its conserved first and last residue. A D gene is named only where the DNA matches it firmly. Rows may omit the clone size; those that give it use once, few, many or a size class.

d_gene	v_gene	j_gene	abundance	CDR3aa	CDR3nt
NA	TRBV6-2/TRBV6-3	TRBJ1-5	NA	CASSYPTYQPQHF	TGTGCCAGCAGTTACCCCACATATCAGCCCCAGCATTTT
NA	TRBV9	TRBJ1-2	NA	CASHRQVGGYTF	TGTGCCTCCCACCGACAGGTCGGTGGCTACACCTTC
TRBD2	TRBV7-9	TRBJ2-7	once	CASSLLGGGNYEQYF	TGTGCCAGCAGCTTACTAGGCGGGGGAAACTACGAGCAGTACTTC
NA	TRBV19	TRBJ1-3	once	CAFVSGNTIYF	TGTGCCTTTGTATCTGGAAACACCATATATTTT
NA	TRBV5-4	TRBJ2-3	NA	CASSCRAGGFGADTQYF	TGTGCCAGCAGCTGTCGGGCAGGGGGGTTTGGAGCAGATACGCAGTATTTT
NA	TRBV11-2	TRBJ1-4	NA	CASSLAGYEKLFF	TGTGCCAGCAGCTTAGCAGGTTATGAAAAACTGTTTTTT
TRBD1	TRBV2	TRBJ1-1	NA	CASSLTGDKAEAFF	TGTGCCAGCAGCCTCACAGGGGATAAGGCTGAAGCTTTCTTT
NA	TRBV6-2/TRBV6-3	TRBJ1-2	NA	CASSLDRRSEANYGYTF	TGTGCCAGCAGTCTGGACCGGAGGAGCGAAGCTAACTATGGCTACACCTTC
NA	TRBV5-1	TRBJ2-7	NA	CASSLEGGTGRLRGQYF	TGCGCCAGCAGCTTAGAGGGAGGGACAGGCCGACTACGTGGGCAGTACTTC
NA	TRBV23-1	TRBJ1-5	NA	CANRNQPQHF	TGCGCCAACCGGAATCAGCCCCAGCATTTT
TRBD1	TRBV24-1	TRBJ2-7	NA	CATSDLTGKQYF	TGTGCCACCAGTGATCTGACAGGGAAGCAGTACTTC
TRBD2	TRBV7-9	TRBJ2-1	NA	CASSTTNTSGTTYNEQFF	TGTGCCAGCAGCACCACAAATACTAGCGGGACTACGTACAATGAGCAGTTCTTC
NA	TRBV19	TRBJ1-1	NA	CASSIALRYTEAFF	TGTGCCAGTAGTATAGCCTTACGGTACACTGAAGCTTTCTTT
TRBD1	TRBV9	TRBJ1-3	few	CASSIGTASGNTIYF	TGTGCCAGCAGCATTGGGACAGCCTCTGGAAACACCATATATTTT
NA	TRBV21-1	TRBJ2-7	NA	CASSKVGDRSSYEQYF	TGTGCCAGCAGCAAAGTAGGGGACAGGAGCTCCTACGAGCAGTACTTC
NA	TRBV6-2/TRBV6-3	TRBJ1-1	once	CASSYRWPGAFF	TGTGCCAGCAGTTACCGCTGGCCGGGAGCTTTCTTT
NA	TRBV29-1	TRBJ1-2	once	CSVGRLNNYGYTF	TGCAGCGTTGGTAGACTCAATAACTATGGCTACACCTTC
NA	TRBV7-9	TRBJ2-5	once	CASSLAGDYQETQYF	TGTGCCAGCAGCTTAGCGGGGGACTACCAAGAGACCCAGTACTTC
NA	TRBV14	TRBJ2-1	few	CASSRILGNEQFF	TGTGCCAGCAGCCGGATACTAGGTAATGAGCAGTTCTTC
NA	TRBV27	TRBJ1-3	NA	CASSLSGQATSGNTIYF	TGTGCCAGCAGTTTATCGGGGCAGGCCACCTCTGGAAACACCATATATTTT
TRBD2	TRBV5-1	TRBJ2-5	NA	CASSLVRGRVGETQYF	TGCGCCAGCAGCTTGGTTCGCGGGAGAGTAGGGGAGACCCAGTACTTC
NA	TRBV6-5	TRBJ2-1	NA	CASSYTGTTPYNEQFF	TGTGCCAGCAGTTACACCGGGACAACCCCCTACAATGAGCAGTTCTTC
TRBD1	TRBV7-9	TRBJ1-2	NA	CASSLAGQGNYGYTF	TGTGCCAGCAGCTTAGCGGGACAGGGGAACTATGGCTACACCTTC
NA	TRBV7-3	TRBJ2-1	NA	CASGLGGPSFNEQFF	TGTGCCAGCGGCTTGGGGGGGCCGAGTTTCAATGAGCAGTTCTTC
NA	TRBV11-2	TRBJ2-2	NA	CASSLATTTSPGELFF	TGTGCCAGCAGCTTAGCGACGACGACTAGTCCCGGGGAGCTGTTTTTT
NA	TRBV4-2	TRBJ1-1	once	CASSQDFGMNTEAFF	TGTGCCAGCAGCCAAGATTTCGGTATGAACACTGAAGCTTTCTTT
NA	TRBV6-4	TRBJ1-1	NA	CASSDSTGTEAFF	TGTGCCAGCAGTGACTCTACAGGGACTGAAGCTTTCTTT
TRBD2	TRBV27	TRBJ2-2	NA	CASSFRGTSGGNTGELFF	TGTGCCAGCAGTTTTAGGGGGACTAGCGGGGGGAACACCGGGGAGCTGTTTTTT
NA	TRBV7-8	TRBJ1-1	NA	CASSTRESNTEAFF	TGTGCCAGCAGCACTCGGGAGTCAAACACTGAAGCTTTCTTT
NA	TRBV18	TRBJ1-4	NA	CASSPRDTYNEKLFF	TGTGCCAGCTCACCAAGGGACACCTATAATGAAAAACTGTTTTTT
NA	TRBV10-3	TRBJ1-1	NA	CAIREITGSEAFF	TGTGCCATCAGGGAAATTACGGGGTCTGAAGCTTTCTTT
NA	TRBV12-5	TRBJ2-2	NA	CASGLLKGGIAGELFF	TGTGCTAGTGGTTTGCTAAAAGGAGGGATCGCCGGGGAGCTGTTTTTT
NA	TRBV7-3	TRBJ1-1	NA	CASSFAGETEAFF	TGTGCCAGCAGCTTTGCCGGAGAGACTGAAGCTTTCTTT
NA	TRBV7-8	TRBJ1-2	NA	CASSLALTGSNYGYTF	TGTGCCAGCAGCTTAGCCCTGACAGGCTCTAACTATGGCTACACCTTC
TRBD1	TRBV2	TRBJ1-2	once	CASSSWTGGAPNYGYTF	TGTGCCAGCAGTTCCTGGACAGGGGGCGCTCCTAACTATGGCTACACCTTC
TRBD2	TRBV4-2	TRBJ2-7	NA	CASSSPPGGPNYEQYF	TGTGCCAGCAGCTCCCCTCCGGGGGGGCCTAATTACGAGCAGTACTTC
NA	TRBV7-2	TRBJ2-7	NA	CASSLASGQYEQYF	TGTGCCAGCAGCTTAGCTAGCGGTCAGTACGAGCAGTACTTC
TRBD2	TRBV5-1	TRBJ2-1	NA	CASSFNSGRTAYNEQFF	TGCGCCAGCAGCTTTAATAGCGGGAGGACAGCCTACAATGAGCAGTTCTTC
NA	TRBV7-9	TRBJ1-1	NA	CASSLSQGNTEAFF	TGTGCCAGCAGCTTATCCCAGGGGAACACTGAAGCTTTCTTT
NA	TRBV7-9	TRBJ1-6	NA	CASSYYRVSPYNSPLHF	TGTGCCAGCAGCTACTACAGGGTGTCTCCCTATAATTCACCCCTCCACTTT
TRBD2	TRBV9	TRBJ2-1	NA	CASSVYSGSWGNEQFF	TGTGCCAGCAGCGTGTATAGCGGGAGTTGGGGTAATGAGCAGTTCTTC
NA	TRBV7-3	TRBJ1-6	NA	CASSSVLGSPLHF	TGTGCCAGCAGCTCCGTACTAGGTTCACCCCTCCACTTT
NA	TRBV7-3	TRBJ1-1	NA	CASSLGKNTEAFF	TGTGCCAGCAGCTTAGGCAAGAACACTGAAGCTTTCTTT
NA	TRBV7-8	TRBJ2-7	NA	CASSLSVLYEQYF	TGTGCCAGCAGCTTATCCGTCCTCTACGAGCAGTACTTC
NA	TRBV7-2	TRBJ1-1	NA	CASSLMAGPTEAFF	TGTGCCAGCAGCTTAATGGCAGGCCCCACTGAAGCTTTCTTT
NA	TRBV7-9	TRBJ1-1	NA	CASNSNRGAFF	TGTGCCAGCAACTCAAATCGGGGAGCTTTCTTT